This TCR beta chain is from a study of CD8 T cells in ankylosing spondylitis. Whole-study results and caveats: Among TCR beta sequences, a motif of about 8 highly homologous variants appeared characteristic of ankylosing spondylitis blood. Within matched ankylosing spondylitis synovial fluid, disease-linked clones were reportedly significantly enriched.

Quantitative molecular-barcoded 5'-RACE generated the TCR beta libraries. TCRdb re-derived calls from the 5' RACE reads in MiXCR, one entry per CDR3 protein. Among a few hundred thousand distinct CDR3 sequences, under 25% were seen once, and the ten largest hold roughly 3.6%. V was trimmed by 3 bases and J by 2 bases, leaving 7 bases between them. CDR3 size: 13 residues. From germline, CDR1 is SNHLY and CDR2 FYNNEI. This clonotype was observed a handful of times. The antigen is undetermined. Specimen: blood, either unsorted or a sorted T cell fraction (not recorded which). J is TRBJ1-2 and V is TRBV2; D may be TRBD1 (5 bases). This receptor was obtained from a female donor with ankylosing spondylitis or in good health (not recorded which). CDR3 coding DNA: TGTGCCAGCAGTGAGGGGCGGAACTATGGCTACACCTTC. Encoded protein: CASSEGRNYGYTF.